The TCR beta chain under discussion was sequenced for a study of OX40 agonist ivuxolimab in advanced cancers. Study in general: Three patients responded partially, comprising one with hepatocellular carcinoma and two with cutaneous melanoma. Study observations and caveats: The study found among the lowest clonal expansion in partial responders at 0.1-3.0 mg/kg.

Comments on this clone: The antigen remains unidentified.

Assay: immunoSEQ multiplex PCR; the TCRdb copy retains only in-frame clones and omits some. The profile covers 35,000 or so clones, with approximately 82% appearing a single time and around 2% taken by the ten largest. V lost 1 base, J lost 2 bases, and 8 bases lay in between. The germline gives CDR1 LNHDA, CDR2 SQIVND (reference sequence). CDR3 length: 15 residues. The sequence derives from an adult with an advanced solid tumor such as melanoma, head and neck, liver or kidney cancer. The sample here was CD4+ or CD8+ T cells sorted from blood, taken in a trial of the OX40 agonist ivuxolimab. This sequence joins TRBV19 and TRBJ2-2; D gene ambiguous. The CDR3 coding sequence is TGTGCCAGTAGTATAGGGACGAAAAACACCGGGGAGCTGTTTTTT. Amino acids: CASSIGTKNTGELFF.